The present entry profiles one T cell receptor (beta chain) with its context. Antigen specificity is unknown. These data originate in a study of neurological immune-mediated disorders. Synthesis of cDNA was carried out by template-switch 5'RACE. The reaction used 10-nucleotide random UMIs. TCRdb independently ran MiXCR on the 5' RACE reads; one entry per CDR3 protein. Found here are 60,000 to 80,000 distinct CDR3 sequences, 4% to 5.5% of them singletons; the top ten hold roughly 3.3%. The CDR3 loop spans 14 amino acids. The germline gives CDR1 SGHRS, CDR2 YFSETQ. V lost 0 bases, J lost 8 bases, and 12 bases lay in between. Findings and caveats of the study: Private repertoires in all groups were suggested by the finding that expanded clones across subjects shared no CDR3 amino acid sequences. HTLV-1-associated myelopathy showed the most TCR clonal expansion; multiple sclerosis the least, below healthy controls.

Unsorted libraries were prepared from 2 million PBMCs held at -80 C. V and J are TRBV5-1 and TRBJ2-1; D not resolved. The origin of this receptor is a woman between 50 and 59 years old with multiple sclerosis. Material: PBMCs. CDR3 loop: CASSLAFVKDEQFF. The CDR3 DNA sequence: TGCGCCAGCAGCTTGGCTTTTGTTAAGGATGAGCAGTTCTTC.